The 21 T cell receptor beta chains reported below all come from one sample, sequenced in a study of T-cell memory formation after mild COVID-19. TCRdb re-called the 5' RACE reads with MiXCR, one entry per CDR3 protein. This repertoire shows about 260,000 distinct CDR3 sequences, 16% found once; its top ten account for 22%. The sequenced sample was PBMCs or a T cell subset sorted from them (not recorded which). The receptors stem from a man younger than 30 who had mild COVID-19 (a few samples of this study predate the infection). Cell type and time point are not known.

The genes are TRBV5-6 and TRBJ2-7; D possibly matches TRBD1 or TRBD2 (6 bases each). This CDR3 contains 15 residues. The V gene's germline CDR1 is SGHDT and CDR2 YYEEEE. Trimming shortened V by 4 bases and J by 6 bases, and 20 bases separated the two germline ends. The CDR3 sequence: CASSGGSGATTEQYF. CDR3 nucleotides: TGTGCCAGCAGCGGGGGTTCGGGGGCAACCACCGAGCAGTACTTC. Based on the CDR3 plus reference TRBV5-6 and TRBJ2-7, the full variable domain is DAGVTQSPTHLIKTRGQQVTLRCSPKSGHDTVSWYQQALGQGPQFIFQYYEEEERQRGNFPDRFSGHQFPNYSSELNVNALLLGDSALYLCASSGGSGATTEQYFGPGTRLTVT.

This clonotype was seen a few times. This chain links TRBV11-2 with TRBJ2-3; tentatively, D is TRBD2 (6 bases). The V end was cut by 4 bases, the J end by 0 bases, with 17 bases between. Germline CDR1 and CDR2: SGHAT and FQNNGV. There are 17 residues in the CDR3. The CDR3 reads CASSSSGLLSSTDTQYF. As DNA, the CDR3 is TGTGCCAGCAGCTCCTCGGGACTTCTTTCGAGCACAGATACGCAGTATTTT.

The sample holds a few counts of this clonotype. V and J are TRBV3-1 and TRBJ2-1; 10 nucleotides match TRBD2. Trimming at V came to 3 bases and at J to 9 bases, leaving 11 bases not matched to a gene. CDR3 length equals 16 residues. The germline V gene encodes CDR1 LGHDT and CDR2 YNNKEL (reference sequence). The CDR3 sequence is CASSQSPSGGWGEQFF. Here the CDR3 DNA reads TGTGCCAGCAGCCAGTCTCCTAGCGGGGGATGGGGTGAGCAGTTCTTC.

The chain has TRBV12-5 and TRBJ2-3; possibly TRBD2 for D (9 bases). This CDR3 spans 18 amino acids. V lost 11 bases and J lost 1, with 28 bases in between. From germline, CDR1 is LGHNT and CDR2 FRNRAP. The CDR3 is CAASRGLAGPPRTDTQYF. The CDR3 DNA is TGTGCTGCAAGCAGGGGGCTAGCGGGGCCCCCACGCACAGATACGCAGTATTTT.

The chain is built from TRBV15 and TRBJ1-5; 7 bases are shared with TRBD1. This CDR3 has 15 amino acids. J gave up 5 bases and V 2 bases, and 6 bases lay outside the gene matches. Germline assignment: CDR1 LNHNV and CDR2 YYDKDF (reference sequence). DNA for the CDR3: TGTGCCACCAGCAGAAGTAGGGGGACAGATCAGCCCCAGCATTTT. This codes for CATSRSRGTDQPQHF.

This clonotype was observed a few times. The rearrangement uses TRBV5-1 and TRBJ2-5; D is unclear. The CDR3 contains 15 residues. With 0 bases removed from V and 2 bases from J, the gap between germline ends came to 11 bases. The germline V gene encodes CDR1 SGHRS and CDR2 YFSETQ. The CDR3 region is CASSLAVGPQETQYF. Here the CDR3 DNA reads TGCGCCAGCAGCTTGGCGGTAGGTCCGCAAGAGACCCAGTACTTC. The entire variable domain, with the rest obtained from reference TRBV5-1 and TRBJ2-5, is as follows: KAGVTQTPRYLIKTRGQQVTLSCSPISGHRSVSWYQQTPGQGLQFLFEYFSETQRNKGNFPGRFSGRQFSNSRSEMNVSTLELGDSALYLCASSLAVGPQETQYFGPGTRLLVL.

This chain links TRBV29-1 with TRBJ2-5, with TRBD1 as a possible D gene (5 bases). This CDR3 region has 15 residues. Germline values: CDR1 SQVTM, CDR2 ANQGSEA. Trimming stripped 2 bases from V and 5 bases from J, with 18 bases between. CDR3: CSVEWAGPSEETQYF. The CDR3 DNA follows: TGCAGCGTTGAATGGGCAGGGCCGTCTGAGGAGACCCAGTACTTC.

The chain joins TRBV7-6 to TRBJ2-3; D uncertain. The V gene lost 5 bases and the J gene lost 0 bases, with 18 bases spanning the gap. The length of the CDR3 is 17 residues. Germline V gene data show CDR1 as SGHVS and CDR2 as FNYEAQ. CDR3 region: CASSPSWFGPSTDTQYF. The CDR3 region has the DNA TGTGCCAGCAGCCCCTCTTGGTTCGGGCCTAGCACAGATACGCAGTATTTT.

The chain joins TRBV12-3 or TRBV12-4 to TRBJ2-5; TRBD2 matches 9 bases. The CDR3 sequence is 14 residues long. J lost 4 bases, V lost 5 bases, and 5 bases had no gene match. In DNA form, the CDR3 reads TGTGCCAGCAGTCCAATAGCGGGGGTAGAGACCCAGTACTTC. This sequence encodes CASSPIAGVETQYF.

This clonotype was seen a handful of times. The CDR3 loop reads CASSQTGDEQYF. The CDR3 bases are TGTGCCAGCAGTCAAACAGGGGACGAGCAGTACTTC. The rearrangement links TRBV6-2 or TRBV6-3 to TRBJ2-7; 7 positions match TRBD1. The CDR3 consists of 12 residues. The V and J ends lost 5 bases and 5 bases, in that order; junction bases with no gene match: 3. Germline V gives CDR1 MNHEY, CDR2 SVGEGT.

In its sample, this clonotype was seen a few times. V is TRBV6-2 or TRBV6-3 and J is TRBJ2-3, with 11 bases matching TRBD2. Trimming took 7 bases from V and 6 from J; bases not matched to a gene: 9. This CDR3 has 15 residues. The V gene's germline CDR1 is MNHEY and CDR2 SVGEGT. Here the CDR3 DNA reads TGTGCCAGCACCCGACTAGCGGGGTTGAGGGATACGCAGTATTTT. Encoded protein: CASTRLAGLRDTQYF.

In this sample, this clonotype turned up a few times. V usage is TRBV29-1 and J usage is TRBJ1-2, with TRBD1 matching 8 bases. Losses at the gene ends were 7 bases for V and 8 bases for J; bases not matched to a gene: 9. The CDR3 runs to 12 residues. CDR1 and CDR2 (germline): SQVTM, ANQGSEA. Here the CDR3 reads CSGRTGRGGYTF. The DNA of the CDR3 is TGCAGCGGCCGGACAGGGAGAGGCGGCTACACCTTC. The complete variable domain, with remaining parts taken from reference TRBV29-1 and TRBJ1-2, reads SAVISQKPSRDICQRGTSLTIQCQVDSQVTMMFWYRQQPGQSLTLIATANQGSEATYESGFVIDKFPISRPNLTFSTLTVSNMSPEDSSIYLCSGRTGRGGYTFGSGTRLTVV.

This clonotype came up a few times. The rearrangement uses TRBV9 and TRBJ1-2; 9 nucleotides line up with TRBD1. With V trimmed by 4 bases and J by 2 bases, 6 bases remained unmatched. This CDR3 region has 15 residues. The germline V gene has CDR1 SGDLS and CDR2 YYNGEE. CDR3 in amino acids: CASSSSGQGNYGYTF. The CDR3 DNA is TGTGCCAGCAGCTCTTCGGGACAGGGCAACTATGGCTACACCTTC.

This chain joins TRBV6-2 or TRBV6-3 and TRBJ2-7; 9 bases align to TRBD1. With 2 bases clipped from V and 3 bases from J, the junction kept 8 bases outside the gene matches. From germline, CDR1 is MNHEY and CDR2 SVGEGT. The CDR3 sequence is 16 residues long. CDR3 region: CASSYIPGQGYYEQYF. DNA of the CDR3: TGTGCCAGCAGTTACATCCCCGGACAGGGGTACTACGAGCAGTACTTC.

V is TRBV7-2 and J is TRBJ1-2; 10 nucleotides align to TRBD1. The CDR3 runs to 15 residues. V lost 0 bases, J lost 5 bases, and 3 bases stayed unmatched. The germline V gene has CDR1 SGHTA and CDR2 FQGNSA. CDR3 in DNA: TGTGCCAGCAGCTTAGCCCCGGGACAGGGGTATGGCTACACCTTC. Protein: CASSLAPGQGYGYTF.

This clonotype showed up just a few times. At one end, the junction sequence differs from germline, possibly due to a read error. CDR3 sequence reads: CASSFLDRDIDF. The DNA of the CDR3 is TGTGCCAGCAGCTTTTTGGACCGGGACATTGACTTC. The chain links TRBV7-9 to TRBJ1-2; D is possibly TRBD1 (6 bases). CDR1 is SEHNR, CDR2 FQNEAQ, per germline (reference sequence). The CDR3 is 12 residues long.

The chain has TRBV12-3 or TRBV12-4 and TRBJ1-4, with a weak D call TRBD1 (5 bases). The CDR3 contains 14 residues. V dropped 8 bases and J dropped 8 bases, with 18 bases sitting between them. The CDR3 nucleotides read TGTGCCAGCGGGAAGACAGTCGTTAAGGAAAAACTGTTTTTT. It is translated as CASGKTVVKEKLFF.

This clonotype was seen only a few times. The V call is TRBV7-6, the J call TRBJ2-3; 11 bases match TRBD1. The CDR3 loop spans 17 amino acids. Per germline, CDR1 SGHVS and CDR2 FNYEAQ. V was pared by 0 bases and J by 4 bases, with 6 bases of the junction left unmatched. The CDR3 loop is CASSLAPDRGPADTQYF. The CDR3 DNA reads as TGTGCCAGCAGCTTAGCCCCGGACAGGGGGCCCGCAGATACGCAGTATTTT.

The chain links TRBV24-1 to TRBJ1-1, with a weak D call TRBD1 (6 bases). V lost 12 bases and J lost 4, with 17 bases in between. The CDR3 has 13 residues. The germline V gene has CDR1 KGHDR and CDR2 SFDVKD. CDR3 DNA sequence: TGTGCCCGAATCTTCGGGGGCGGCACTGAAGCTTTCTTT. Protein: CARIFGGGTEAFF.

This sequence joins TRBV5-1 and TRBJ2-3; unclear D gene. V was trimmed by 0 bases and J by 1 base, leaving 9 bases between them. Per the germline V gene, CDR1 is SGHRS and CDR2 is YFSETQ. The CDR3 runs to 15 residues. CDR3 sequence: CASSLVADRTDTQYF. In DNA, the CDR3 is TGCGCCAGCAGCTTGGTGGCGGATCGCACAGATACGCAGTATTTT. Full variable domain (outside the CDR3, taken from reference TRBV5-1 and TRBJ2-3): KAGVTQTPRYLIKTRGQQVTLSCSPISGHRSVSWYQQTPGQGLQFLFEYFSETQRNKGNFPGRFSGRQFSNSRSEMNVSTLELGDSALYLCASSLVADRTDTQYFGPGTRLTVL.

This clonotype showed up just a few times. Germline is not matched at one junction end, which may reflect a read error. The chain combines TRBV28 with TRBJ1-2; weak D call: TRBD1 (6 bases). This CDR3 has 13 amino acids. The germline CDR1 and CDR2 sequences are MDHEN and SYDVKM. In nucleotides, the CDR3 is TGTCCCAGCAGTCGGGGGGGCCCCTATGGCTACACCTTC. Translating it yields CPSSRGGPYGYTF.